This passage covers 15 T cell receptor beta chains from one sample sequenced in a study of siplizumab effects on memory and regulatory T cells. For more than 5 days at 37°C, the mixed lymphocyte reaction cells were kept in coculture. The assay was immunoSEQ multiplex PCR, and TCRdb's table has in-frame clones only and misses some. This table has roughly 3,500 clones, roughly 60% appearing once. These receptors have no identified antigens. The source material was CFSE-low (dividing) CD8+ T cells sorted from an allogeneic mixed lymphocyte reaction. The receptors here all came from a human donor in good health; the cells came from an allogeneic mixed lymphocyte reaction. Some clones in this sample may be carry-over from other donors' samples.

The table lists this clone with a few counts. The CDR3 spells CASSTGLNEQYF. DNA for the CDR3: TGTGCCAGCAGCACGGGACTAAACGAGCAGTACTTC. The J gene is TRBJ2-7, the V gene TRBV7-6; 7 positions agree with TRBD2. This CDR3 is built from 12 residues. The germline V gene has CDR1 SGHVS and CDR2 FNYEAQ. V shed 5 bases, J shed 5 bases, and the junction held 3 bases outside the gene matches. The whole variable domain, filled in from reference TRBV7-6 and TRBJ2-7, reads GAGVSQSPRYKVTKRGQDVALRCDPISGHVSLYWYRQALGQGPEFLTYFNYEAQQDKSGLPNDRFSAERPEGSISTLTIQRTEQRDSAMYRCASSTGLNEQYFGPGTRLTVT.

This chain uses TRBV7-9 with TRBJ2-3; D is undetermined. CDR1 and CDR2 (germline): SEHNR, FQNEAQ (reference sequence). The ends were cut back, 4 bases at V and 6 bases at J, with 8 bases in the middle. The CDR3 length is 12 residues. The CDR3 protein is CASSSPWDTQYF. The CDR3 DNA follows: TGTGCCAGCAGCTCCCCCTGGGATACGCAGTATTTT.

The chain uses TRBV5-6 and TRBJ2-7; D gene ambiguous. The CDR3 runs 14 residues. V lost 2 bases and J lost 4, with 13 bases in between. Germline assignment: CDR1 SGHDT and CDR2 YYEEEE. CDR3 nucleotide sequence: TGTGCCAGCAGCTTCGGGCCTCCTACTTACGAGCAGTACTTC. Protein: CASSFGPPTYEQYF.

CDR3 residues: CASSQVVAVVYGYTF. CDR3 nucleotides: TGCGCCAGCAGCCAAGTTGTAGCGGTGGTATATGGCTACACCTTC. The chain recombines TRBV4-1 with TRBJ1-2; D unclear. Between the trimmed V and J ends, which lost 1 base and 5 bases, there was a span of 14 bases. Germline CDR1 MGHRA, CDR2 YSYEKL. The CDR3 length is 15 residues.

The V and J genes are TRBV27 and TRBJ2-3; D is unresolved. CDR1 and CDR2 (germline): MNHEY, SMNVEV (reference sequence). There are 15 residues in the CDR3. The V gene lost 6 bases and the J gene lost 0 bases, with 13 bases spanning the gap. CDR3 coding DNA: TGTGCCAGCAGAGCAATATTAATTAGCACAGATACGCAGTATTTT. The encoded protein is CASRAILISTDTQYF.

The chain has TRBV4-1 and TRBJ1-2; the match to TRBD1 covers 8 bases. Germline V gene data show CDR1 as MGHRA and CDR2 as YSYEKL. The CDR3 consists of 16 residues. V was clipped by 2 bases and J by 4 bases; unmatched bases: 9. Written as DNA, the CDR3 is TGCGCCAGCAGCCAAACCAAGACAGGGGTTGGCTATGGCTACACCTTC. Protein: CASSQTKTGVGYGYTF.

The chain is built from TRBV7-9 and TRBJ2-2, with D maybe TRBD1 (6 bases). CDR1 SEHNR and CDR2 FQNEAQ come from the germline V gene (reference sequence). V gave up 2 bases and J gave up 7 bases, with 14 bases separating them. CDR3 length equals 15 residues. The CDR3 region has the DNA TGTGCCAGCAGCTTACCACTCAGGGGCAGCGGGGAGCTGTTTTTT. It translates to CASSLPLRGSGELFF.

The CDR3 nucleotides are TGTGCCAGCAGCTTATTATCCAACTATGGCTACACCTTC. It specifies CASSLLSNYGYTF. The chain links TRBV11-2 to TRBJ1-2; no definite D call. The CDR3 runs 13 residues. Germline CDR1 reads SGHAT; CDR2 reads FQNNGV. V lost 2 bases, J lost 2 bases, and 6 bases lay in between.

J is TRBJ2-5 and V is TRBV11-2; D may be TRBD2 (5 bases). Trimming cost V 8 bases and J 2 bases, with 9 bases left between them. Germline V gene data show CDR1 as SGHAT and CDR2 as FQNNGV. The CDR3 contains 12 residues. CDR3 nucleotide sequence: TGTGCCAGCGCTGGACTGCAAGAGACCCAGTACTTC. This translates into CASAGLQETQYF. Full variable domain (rest looked up from reference TRBV11-2 and TRBJ2-5): EAGVAQSPRYKIIEKRQSVAFWCNPISGHATLYWYQQILGQGPKLLIQFQNNGVVDDSQLPKDRFSAERLKGVDSTLKIQPAKLEDSAVYLCASAGLQETQYFGPGTRLLVL.

In this sample, this clone turned up a few times. V is TRBV5-4 and J is TRBJ2-1, with D possibly being TRBD2 (6 bases). The CDR3 is 13 amino acids. Germline V gene sequence: CDR1 SGHNT, CDR2 YYREEE (reference sequence). V gave up 3 bases and J gave up 3 bases, with 7 bases separating them. The CDR3 coding sequence is TGTGCCAGCAGCTCGGGACTCTACAATGAGCAGTTCTTC. Its translation is CASSSGLYNEQFF.

The J gene is TRBJ1-2, the V gene TRBV27; D is unclear. V was clipped by 4 bases and J by 0 bases, with 6 bases between them. Germline values: CDR1 MNHEY, CDR2 SMNVEV (reference sequence). This CDR3 is built from 13 residues. This chain's CDR3 is CASSSLSNYGYTF. The CDR3 DNA follows: TGTGCCAGCAGTTCTCTCTCTAACTATGGCTACACCTTC.

This clone was seen more than once but under ten times. This sequence joins TRBV19 and TRBJ2-7, with no clear D. The V and J ends lost 0 bases and 2 bases respectively, with 14 bases between them. The germline V gene encodes CDR1 LNHDA and CDR2 SQIVND (reference sequence). The CDR3 is 16 residues long. As DNA, the CDR3 is TGTGCCAGTAGTATAGATTTGGTGTCCAGTACCTACGAGCAGTACTTC. It codes for CASSIDLVSSTYEQYF.

J is TRBJ2-7 and V is TRBV11-2; D is unresolved. The V gene lost 3 bases and the J gene lost 1 base, with 10 bases spanning the gap. This CDR3 spans 14 amino acids. Germline V gene data show CDR1 as SGHAT and CDR2 as FQNNGV. The CDR3 sequence: CASSFFGPSYEQYF. The CDR3 DNA sequence: TGTGCCAGCAGCTTTTTCGGTCCTTCCTACGAGCAGTACTTC. Using reference TRBV11-2 and TRBJ2-7 for the parts outside the CDR3, the full variable domain is EAGVAQSPRYKIIEKRQSVAFWCNPISGHATLYWYQQILGQGPKLLIQFQNNGVVDDSQLPKDRFSAERLKGVDSTLKIQPAKLEDSAVYLCASSFFGPSYEQYFGPGTRLTVT.

The chain joins TRBV2 to TRBJ1-2, with 7 nucleotides matching TRBD1. Trimming at V came to 8 bases and at J to 4 bases, leaving 4 bases not matched to a gene. Germline V gene lookup returns CDR1 SNHLY and CDR2 FYNNEI. The length of the CDR3 is 12 residues. CDR3 loop: CASEDRSYGYTF. For the CDR3, the DNA is TGTGCCAGCGAGGACAGGAGCTATGGCTACACCTTC.

This clone showed up just a few times. This chain's CDR3 is CSGAGLAGVSYNEQFF. The CDR3 DNA reads as TGCAGCGGGGCCGGGCTAGCGGGAGTATCCTACAATGAGCAGTTCTTC. The chain uses TRBV29-1 and TRBJ2-1, with 10 bases lining up with TRBD2. Germline-derived CDR1 and CDR2 are SQVTM and ANQGSEA. After removal of 7 bases from V and 1 base from J, the junction contained 10 bases not matched to a gene. This CDR3 contains 16 residues.